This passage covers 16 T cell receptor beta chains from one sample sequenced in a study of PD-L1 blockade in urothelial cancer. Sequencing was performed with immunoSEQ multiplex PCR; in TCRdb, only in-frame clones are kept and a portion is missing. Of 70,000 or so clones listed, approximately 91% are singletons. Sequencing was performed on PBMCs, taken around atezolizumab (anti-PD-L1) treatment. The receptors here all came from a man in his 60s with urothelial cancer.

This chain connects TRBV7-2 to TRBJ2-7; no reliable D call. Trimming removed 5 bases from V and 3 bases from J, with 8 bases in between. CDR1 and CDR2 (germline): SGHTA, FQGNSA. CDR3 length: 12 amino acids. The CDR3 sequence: CASSPGGYEQYF. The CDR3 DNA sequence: TGTGCCAGCAGCCCCGGCGGCTACGAGCAGTACTTC.

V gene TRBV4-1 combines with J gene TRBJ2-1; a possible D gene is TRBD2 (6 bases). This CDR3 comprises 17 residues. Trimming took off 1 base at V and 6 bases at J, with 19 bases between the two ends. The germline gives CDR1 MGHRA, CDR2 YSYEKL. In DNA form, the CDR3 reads TGCGCCAGCAGCCAAGGCTCGCAGTCGGGACTGCGCAATGAGCAGTTCTTC. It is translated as CASSQGSQSGLRNEQFF.

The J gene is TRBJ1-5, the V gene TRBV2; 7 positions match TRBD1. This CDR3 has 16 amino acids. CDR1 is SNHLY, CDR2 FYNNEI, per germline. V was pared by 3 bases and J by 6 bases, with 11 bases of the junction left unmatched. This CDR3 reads CASSEGPGTVFQPQHF. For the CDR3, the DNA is TGTGCCAGCAGTGAGGGACCCGGGACAGTTTTTCAGCCCCAGCATTTT.

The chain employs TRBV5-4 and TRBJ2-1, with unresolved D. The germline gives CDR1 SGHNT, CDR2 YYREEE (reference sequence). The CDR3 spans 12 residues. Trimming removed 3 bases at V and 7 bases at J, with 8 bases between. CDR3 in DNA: TGTGCCAGCAGCTCCACGGGTAATGAGCAGTTCTTC. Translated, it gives CASSSTGNEQFF.

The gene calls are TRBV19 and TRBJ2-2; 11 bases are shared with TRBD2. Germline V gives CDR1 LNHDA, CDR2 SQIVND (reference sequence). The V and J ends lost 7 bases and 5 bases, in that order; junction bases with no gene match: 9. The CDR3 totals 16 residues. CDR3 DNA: TGTGCCAGTAACTACCTACTAGCGGGAGCGACCGGGGAGCTGTTTTTT. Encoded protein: CASNYLLAGATGELFF.

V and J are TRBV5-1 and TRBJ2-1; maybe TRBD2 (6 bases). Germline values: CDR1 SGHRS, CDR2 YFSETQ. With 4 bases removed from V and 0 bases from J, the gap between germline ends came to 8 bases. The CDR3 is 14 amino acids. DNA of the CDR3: TGCGCCAGCAGCCGGGGGAGCTCCTACAATGAGCAGTTCTTC. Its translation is CASSRGSSYNEQFF.

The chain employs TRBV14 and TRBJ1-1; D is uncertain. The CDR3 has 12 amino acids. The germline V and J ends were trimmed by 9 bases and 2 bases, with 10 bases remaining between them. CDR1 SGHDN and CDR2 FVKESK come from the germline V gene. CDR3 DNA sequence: TGTGCCAGTACCAGTATTAACACTGAAGCTTTCTTT. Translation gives CASTSINTEAFF. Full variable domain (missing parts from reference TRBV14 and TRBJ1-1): EAGVTQFPSHSVIEKGQTVTLRCDPISGHDNLYWYRRVMGKEIKFLLHFVKESKQDESGMPNNRFLAERTGGTYSTLKVQPAELEDSGVYFCASTSINTEAFFGQGTRLTVV.

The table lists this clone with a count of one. The CDR3 nucleotides are TGCGCCAGCAGCTTAAACGGGGGGTCTGGCATGAACACTGAAGCTTTCTTT. This gives the protein CASSLNGGSGMNTEAFF. This chain links TRBV5-1 with TRBJ1-1; a weak D match, TRBD1 (5 bases). Looked up from germline, CDR1 is SGHRS and CDR2 is YFSETQ. The germline V and J ends were trimmed by 2 bases and 0 bases, with 17 bases remaining between them. CDR3 length equals 17 residues.

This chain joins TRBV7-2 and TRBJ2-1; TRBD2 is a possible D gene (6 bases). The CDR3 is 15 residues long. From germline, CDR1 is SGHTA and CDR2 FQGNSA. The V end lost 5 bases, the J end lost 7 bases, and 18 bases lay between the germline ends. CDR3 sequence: CASSREVGPGNEQFF. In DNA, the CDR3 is TGTGCCAGCAGCAGGGAGGTAGGGCCAGGAAATGAGCAGTTCTTC.

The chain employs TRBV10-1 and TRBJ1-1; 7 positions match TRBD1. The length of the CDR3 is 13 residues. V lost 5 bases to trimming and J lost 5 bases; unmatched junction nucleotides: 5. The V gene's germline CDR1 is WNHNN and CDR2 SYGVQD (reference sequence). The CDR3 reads CASSRQGGTEAFF. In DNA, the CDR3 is TGCGCCAGCAGTCGACAGGGAGGAACTGAAGCTTTCTTT.

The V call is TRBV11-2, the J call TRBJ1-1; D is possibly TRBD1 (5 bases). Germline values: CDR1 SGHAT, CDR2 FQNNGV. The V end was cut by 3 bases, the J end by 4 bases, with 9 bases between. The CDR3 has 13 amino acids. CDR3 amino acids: CASSFQGSTEAFF. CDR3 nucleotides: TGTGCCAGCAGCTTTCAGGGAAGCACTGAAGCTTTCTTT.

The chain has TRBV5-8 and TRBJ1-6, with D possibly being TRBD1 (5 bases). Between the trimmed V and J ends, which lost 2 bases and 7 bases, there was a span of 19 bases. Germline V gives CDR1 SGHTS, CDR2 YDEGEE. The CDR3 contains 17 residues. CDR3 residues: CASSLNPTGVRNSPLHF. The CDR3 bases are TGTGCCAGCAGCTTAAACCCCACAGGTGTGCGGAATTCACCCCTCCACTTT.

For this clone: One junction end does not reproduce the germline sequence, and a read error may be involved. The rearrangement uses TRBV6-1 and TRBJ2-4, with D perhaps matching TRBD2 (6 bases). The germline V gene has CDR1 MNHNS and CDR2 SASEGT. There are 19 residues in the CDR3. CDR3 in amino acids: CASSEAIAQSLLAKNIQYF. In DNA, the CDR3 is TGTGCCAGCAGTGAGGCTATCGCACAGAGCTTACTAGCCAAAAACATTCAGTATTTC.

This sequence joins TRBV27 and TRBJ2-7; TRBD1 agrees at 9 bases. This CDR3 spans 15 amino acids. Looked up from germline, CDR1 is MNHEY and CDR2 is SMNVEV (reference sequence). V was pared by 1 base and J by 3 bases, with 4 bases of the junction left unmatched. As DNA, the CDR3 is TGTGCCAGCAGTTTATTGACAGGGGGGAACTACGAGCAGTACTTC. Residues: CASSLLTGGNYEQYF.

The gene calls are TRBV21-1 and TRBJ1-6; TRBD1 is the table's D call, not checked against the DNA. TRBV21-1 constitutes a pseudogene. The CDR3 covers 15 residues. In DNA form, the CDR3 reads TGTGCCAGCAGCAAAGTAAGGGGGCTAAATTCACCCCTCCACTTT. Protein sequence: CASSKVRGLNSPLHF.

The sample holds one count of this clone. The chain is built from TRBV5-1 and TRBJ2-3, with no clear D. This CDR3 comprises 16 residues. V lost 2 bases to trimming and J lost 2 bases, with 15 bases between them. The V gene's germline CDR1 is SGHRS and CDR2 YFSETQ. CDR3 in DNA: TGCGCCAGCAGCTTTAGTTTGGGCCCGTCCACAGATACGCAGTATTTT. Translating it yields CASSFSLGPSTDTQYF.